This TCR beta chain was retrieved from a study of blood T cell repertoires in COVID-19. Background on the study: Spain, Italy and the United States supplied samples that represented acute and convalescent COVID-19. From T cells, B-cell-depleted T cells, or PBMCs came the material, which was cDNA or gDNA.

Germline lookup yields CDR1 SGHAT and CDR2 FQNNGV. This CDR3 has 14 amino acids. V dropped 5 bases and J dropped 2 bases, with 13 bases sitting between them. In the authors' workflow: For nucleated cells, counts were estimated from reference gene primer amplification. Sequenced by immunoSEQ multiplex PCR; TCRdb stores in-frame clones only, minus some. V, J and clone size reflect that table, while D and trimming were determined from the DNA. This sample yields 270,000 or so clones, of which 82% are seen a single time; approximately 3.1% belongs to the top ten. This clonotype was sampled from a woman aged 18-29 years with acute or convalescent COVID-19. The chain has TRBV11-2 and TRBJ2-7, with TRBD1 as a possible D gene (6 bases). Sequencing used peripheral blood. The chain's CDR3 is CASSPHQGPYEQYF. The CDR3 DNA sequence: TGTGCCAGCAGCCCCCACCAGGGGCCCTACGAGCAGTACTTC.